These 8 T cell receptor beta chains share one sample of origin, sequenced in a study of OX40 agonist ivuxolimab in advanced cancers. The table came from immunoSEQ multiplex PCR; TCRdb's copy has only in-frame clones and leaves some out. Of around 85,000 clones listed, roughly nine tenths were seen once; the top ten hold around 1.5%. The specimen comprised CD4+ or CD8+ T cells sorted from blood, sampled in a trial of the OX40 agonist ivuxolimab. The receptor set was obtained from an adult with an advanced solid tumor such as melanoma, head and neck, liver or kidney cancer.

This clone showed up just once. The gene calls are TRBV20-1 and TRBJ1-1; unclear D gene. The CDR3 sequence is 11 residues long. Germline CDR1 DFQATT, CDR2 SNEGSKA (reference sequence). Trimming stripped 1 base from V and 3 bases from J, with 3 bases between. CDR3 in DNA: TGCAGTGCTAGAGGGGACACTGAAGCTTTCTTT. The encoded protein is CSARGDTEAFF.

CDR3 coding DNA: TGTGCCAGCAGAGACAGGGAACCCTACGAGCAGTACTTC. It encodes CASRDREPYEQYF. This chain connects TRBV6-1 to TRBJ2-7, with 7 bases that match TRBD1. V lost 6 bases to trimming and J lost 2 bases; unmatched junction nucleotides: 4. Germline V gene lookup returns CDR1 MNHNS and CDR2 SASEGT. This CDR3 is built from 13 residues.

The chain recombines TRBV28 with TRBJ2-5, with D unclear. TRBJ2-7 matches the DNA end more closely, so the J call is doubtful. The length of the CDR3 is 13 residues. Germline V lookup: CDR1 MDHEN, CDR2 SYDVKM. CDR3 coding DNA: TGTGCCAGCAGACGCCCGGGTACTTACGAGCAGTACTTC. Translation: CASRRPGTYEQYF.

V gene TRBV7-9 combines with J gene TRBJ2-1; D may match TRBD1 or TRBD2 (5 bases each). CDR3 length: 13 amino acids. Germline V gene sequence: CDR1 SEHNR, CDR2 FQNEAQ (reference sequence). Trimming took off 3 bases at V and 12 bases at J, with 15 bases between the two ends. CDR3 coding DNA: TGTGCCAGCAGCTTCGGGGCCCGGGATACGCAGTTCTTC. It codes for CASSFGARDTQFF. The complete variable domain, with remaining parts taken from reference TRBV7-9 and TRBJ2-1, reads DTGVSQNPRHKITKRGQNVTFRCDPISEHNRLYWYRQTLGQGPEFLTYFQNEAQLEKSRLLSDRFSAERPKGSFSTLEIQRTEQGDSAMYLCASSFGARDTQFFGPGTRLTVL.

DNA for the CDR3: TGCGCCAGCAGCCAGGTTCCCAAGGGACAGTTGTTGGCGGAGGAAAAACTGTTTTTT. Translated, it gives CASSQVPKGQLLAEEKLFF. V is TRBV4-1 and J is TRBJ1-4; 7 bases line up with TRBD1. With V trimmed by 3 bases and J by 8 bases, 21 bases remained unmatched. The CDR3 has 19 residues. In germline, CDR1 is MGHRA, CDR2 YSYEKL.

The chain joins TRBV5-1 to TRBJ2-3; D may correspond to TRBD1 or TRBD2 (6 bases each). V was cut by 1 base and J by 2 bases, with 11 bases left in between. In germline, CDR1 is SGHRS, CDR2 YFSETQ. This CDR3 has 15 residues. The CDR3 reads CASSLWGAATDTQYF. The CDR3 DNA follows: TGCGCCAGCAGCTTGTGGGGGGCCGCCACAGATACGCAGTATTTT.

This clone was observed once. This chain uses TRBV5-1 with TRBJ2-2; the D call may be TRBD1 or TRBD2 (5 bases each). Trimming pared 1 base from V and 6 bases from J, leaving 10 bases between. Germline CDR1 and CDR2: SGHRS and YFSETQ. The CDR3 has 14 residues. CDR3 sequence: CASSLSLGAGELFF. The CDR3 DNA sequence: TGCGCCAGCAGCTTGTCCTTGGGGGCCGGGGAGCTGTTTTTT.

The chain recombines TRBV2 with TRBJ1-4; 7 nucleotides align to TRBD1. The V and J ends lost 3 bases and 3 bases, in that order; junction bases with no gene match: 1. Looked up from germline, CDR1 is SNHLY and CDR2 is FYNNEI. The CDR3 has 14 amino acids. The CDR3 DNA reads as TGTGCCAGCAGTGACGGACAGGCTAATGAAAAACTGTTTTTT. It specifies CASSDGQANEKLFF. Filled out from reference TRBV2 and TRBJ1-4, the complete variable domain reads EPEVTQTPSHQVTQMGQEVILRCVPISNHLYFYWYRQILGQKVEFLVSFYNNEISEKSEIFDDQFSVERPDGSNFTLKIRSTKLEDSAMYFCASSDGQANEKLFFGSGTQLSVL.